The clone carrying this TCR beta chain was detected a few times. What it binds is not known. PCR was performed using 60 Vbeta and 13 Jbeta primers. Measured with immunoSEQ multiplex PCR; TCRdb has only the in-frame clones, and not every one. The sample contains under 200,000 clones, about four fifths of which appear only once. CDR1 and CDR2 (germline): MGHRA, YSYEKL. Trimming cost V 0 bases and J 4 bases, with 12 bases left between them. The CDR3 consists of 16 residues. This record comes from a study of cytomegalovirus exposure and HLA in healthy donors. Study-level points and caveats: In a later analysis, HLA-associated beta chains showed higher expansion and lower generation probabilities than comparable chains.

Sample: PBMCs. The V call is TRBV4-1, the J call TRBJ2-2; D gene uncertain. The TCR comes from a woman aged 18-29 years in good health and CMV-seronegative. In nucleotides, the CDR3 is TGCGCCAGCAGCCAAGAACCTCCAACATTCACCGGGGAGCTGTTTTTT. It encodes CASSQEPPTFTGELFF.